These 17 T cell receptor beta chains came from one sample sequenced in a study of blood T cell repertoires in COVID-19. The protocol was immunoSEQ multiplex PCR, while the TCRdb copy is restricted to in-frame clones and leaves out a portion. The table includes under 200,000 clones, roughly 82% detected once. The specimen was PBMCs or T cells enriched from blood (not recorded which). The receptors were sampled from a man between 35 and 55 years old with acute COVID-19.

The chain employs TRBV15 and TRBJ1-5; weak D call: TRBD1 (5 bases). This CDR3 region has 15 residues. The germline V gene has CDR1 LNHNV and CDR2 YYDKDF (reference sequence). The V end lost 0 bases, the J end lost 7 bases, and 13 bases lay between the germline ends. Written as DNA, the CDR3 is TGTGCCACCAGCAGAGATCGGGGGGACGGGCAGCCCCAGCATTTT. Protein product: CATSRDRGDGQPQHF.

V and J are TRBV7-9 and TRBJ1-2; 10 bases are a match to TRBD1. Per the germline V gene, CDR1 is SEHNR and CDR2 is FQNEAQ (reference sequence). The CDR3 loop spans 15 amino acids. Germline trimming cut 3 bases from V and 4 bases from J; bases unmatched to any gene: 5. For the CDR3, the DNA is TGTGCCAGCAGCTTGCCCCGGGACAGGGGCTATGGCTACACCTTC. As protein: CASSLPRDRGYGYTF.

The chain is built from TRBV19 and TRBJ2-2; 12 bases agree with TRBD2. The V and J ends lost 6 bases and 5 bases, in that order; junction bases with no gene match: 1. This CDR3 comprises 14 residues. CDR1 is LNHDA, CDR2 SQIVND, per germline (reference sequence). As DNA, the CDR3 is TGTGCCAGTAGGACTAGCGGGAGAACCGGGGAGCTGTTTTTT. It encodes CASRTSGRTGELFF.

The V call is TRBV10-3, the J call TRBJ1-6; 7 bases fit TRBD1. CDR1 and CDR2 from the germline V gene are ENHRY and SYGVKD. J lost 10 bases, V lost 3 bases, and 9 bases had no gene match. The CDR3 has 15 residues. The CDR3 DNA reads as TGTGCCATCAGTGACGCTACAGGGGACGGATCACCCCTCCACTTT. Its translation: CAISDATGDGSPLHF.

This sequence joins TRBV11-2 and TRBJ2-2, with D uncertain. Germline assignment: CDR1 SGHAT and CDR2 FQNNGV. There are 13 residues in the CDR3. The ends were cut back, 3 bases at V and 4 bases at J, with 6 bases in the middle. CDR3 nucleotides: TGTGCCAGCAGCTTCCGGTCCACCGGGGAGCTGTTTTTT. It specifies CASSFRSTGELFF.

The chain recombines TRBV24-1 with TRBJ2-2; no definite D call. The V and J ends lost 2 bases and 6 bases respectively, with 9 bases between them. The CDR3 is 14 amino acids. CDR1 is KGHDR, CDR2 SFDVKD, per germline. Here the CDR3 reads CATSDSPLSGELFF. In nucleotides, the CDR3 is TGTGCCACCAGTGATTCCCCCCTCTCCGGGGAGCTGTTTTTT.

The rearrangement uses TRBV19 and TRBJ2-3; maybe TRBD2 (6 bases). This CDR3 region has 16 residues. Germline V lookup: CDR1 LNHDA, CDR2 SQIVND (reference sequence). Trimming removed 7 bases at V and 1 base at J, with 18 bases between. The CDR3 region is CASKDGSLIGTDTQYF. CDR3 coding DNA: TGTGCCAGTAAAGACGGGAGCCTTATTGGCACAGATACGCAGTATTTT.

J is TRBJ2-3 and V is TRBV27, with 12 bases aligning to TRBD2. V gave up 5 bases and J gave up 0 bases; unmatched junction bases: 9. The CDR3 runs 18 residues. CDR1 is MNHEY and CDR2 is SMNVEV in the germline V gene (reference sequence). CDR3 sequence reads: CASSISRTSGTSTDTQYF. The CDR3 region has the DNA TGTGCCAGCAGTATTTCCCGGACTAGCGGGACTAGCACAGATACGCAGTATTTT.

This chain uses TRBV5-4 with TRBJ1-1, with TRBD1 matching over 8 bases. J lost 7 bases, V lost 4 bases, and 9 bases had no gene match. CDR3 length: 14 amino acids. CDR1 and CDR2 from the germline V gene are SGHNT and YYREEE (reference sequence). The CDR3 DNA is TGTGCCAGCAGCCCCCCGACAGGGGCGGTTGAAGCTTTCTTT. It encodes CASSPPTGAVEAFF.

This chain uses TRBV18 with TRBJ2-1; 13 positions agree with TRBD2. CDR3 size: 15 residues. Trimming at V came to 8 bases and at J to 3 bases, leaving 4 bases not matched to a gene. CDR1 is KGHSH and CDR2 is LQKENI in the germline V gene. The CDR3 sequence is CASQGLAGDYNEQFF. CDR3 DNA: TGTGCCAGCCAAGGACTAGCGGGAGACTACAATGAGCAGTTCTTC. The variable domain in full, completed from reference TRBV18 and TRBJ2-1, reads NAGVMQNPRHLVRRRGQEARLRCSPMKGHSHVYWYRQLPEEGLKFMVYLQKENIIDESGMPKERFSAEFPKEGPSILRIQQVVRGDSAAYFCASQGLAGDYNEQFFGPGTRLTVL.

The table lists this clone with a few counts. This specimen includes other DNA sequences encoding the same CDR3. V gene TRBV7-2 combines with J gene TRBJ1-1; 8 bases align to TRBD1. The CDR3 sequence is 13 residues long. Germline V CDR1 and CDR2: SGHTA, FQGNSA. Unmatched junction bases numbered 2, after V lost 2 bases and J lost 6 bases. The CDR3 is CASSLQGAAEAFF. Written as DNA, the CDR3 is TGTGCCAGCAGCTTACAGGGGGCGGCTGAAGCTTTCTTT.

The chain couples TRBV2 to TRBJ1-1, with a tentative D call TRBD1 (5 bases). Looked up from germline, CDR1 is SNHLY and CDR2 is FYNNEI. The CDR3 spans 13 residues. Trimming stripped 5 bases from V and 5 bases from J, with 12 bases between. The CDR3 protein is CASSSDSRTEAFF. CDR3 DNA sequence: TGTGCCAGCAGTTCAGACAGCCGGACTGAAGCTTTCTTT.

This clone has just one count. The chain combines TRBV24-1 with TRBJ2-5; 16 nucleotides match TRBD2. Germline CDR1 and CDR2: KGHDR and SFDVKD. The CDR3 is made up of 16 amino acids. V lost 3 bases, J lost 5 bases, and 2 bases stayed unmatched. DNA of the CDR3: TGTGCCACCAGTGATCCGGGACTAGCGGGAGGGGAGACCCAGTACTTC. Translating it yields CATSDPGLAGGETQYF.

The chain recombines TRBV14 with TRBJ1-4, with D hard to call. CDR3 length equals 15 residues. The V gene lost 4 bases and the J gene lost 0 bases, with 9 bases spanning the gap. The germline V gene encodes CDR1 SGHDN and CDR2 FVKESK. CDR3 nucleotide sequence: TGTGCCAGCAGCCCTTACAGAGCAACTAATGAAAAACTGTTTTTT. It specifies CASSPYRATNEKLFF.

The chain recombines TRBV29-1 with TRBJ2-7, with 7 bases aligning to TRBD1. CDR1 is SQVTM and CDR2 is ANQGSEA in the germline V gene. Trimming removed 1 base from V and 6 bases from J; junction bases left unmatched: 6. The CDR3 is made up of 13 amino acids. The CDR3 DNA follows: TGCAGCGTTGAAGCCCCGACAGGGACCGAGCAGTACTTC. It codes for CSVEAPTGTEQYF.

The chain links TRBV15 to TRBJ2-7; TRBD2 agrees at 8 bases. The ends lost 1 base at V and 0 bases at J; junction bases unmatched: 2. The CDR3 is 15 residues long. The V gene's germline CDR1 is LNHNV and CDR2 YYDKDF (reference sequence). The CDR3 DNA follows: TGTGCCACCAGCAGAGGCGGGGGGAACTCCTACGAGCAGTACTTC. Encoded protein: CATSRGGGNSYEQYF.

The V call is TRBV7-9, the J call TRBJ2-2; 16 bases map to TRBD2. V shed 5 bases and J 6 bases; nucleotides not matched to a gene: 12. The CDR3 is 19 amino acids. CDR1 is SEHNR and CDR2 is FQNEAQ in the germline V gene (reference sequence). CDR3 amino acids: CASSDRLGLAGGPSGELFF. CDR3 nucleotides: TGTGCCAGCAGCGACCGACTGGGACTAGCGGGAGGGCCGTCCGGGGAGCTGTTTTTT.